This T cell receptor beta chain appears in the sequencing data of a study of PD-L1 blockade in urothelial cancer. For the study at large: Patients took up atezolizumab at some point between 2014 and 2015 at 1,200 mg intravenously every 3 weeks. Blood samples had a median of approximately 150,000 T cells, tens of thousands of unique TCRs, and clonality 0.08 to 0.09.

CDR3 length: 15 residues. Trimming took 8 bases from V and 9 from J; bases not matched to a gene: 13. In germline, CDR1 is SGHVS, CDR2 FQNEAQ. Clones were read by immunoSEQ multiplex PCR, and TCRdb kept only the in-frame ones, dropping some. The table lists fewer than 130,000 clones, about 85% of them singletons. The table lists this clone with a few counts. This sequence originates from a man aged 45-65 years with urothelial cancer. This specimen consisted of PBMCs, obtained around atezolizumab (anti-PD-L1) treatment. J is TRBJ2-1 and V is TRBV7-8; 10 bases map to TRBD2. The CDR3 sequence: CASQRGDSGRSEQFF. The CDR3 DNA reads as TGTGCCAGCCAACGCGGGGATAGCGGGAGGAGTGAGCAGTTCTTC.